Sequencing of this TCR beta chain was carried out in a study of regulatory T cells in long-lasting Graves disease. Study-wide findings and caveats: TRBV28 was favored in persistent disease, as were TRBJ1-2 and TRBJ2-5.

To make TCR beta libraries, researchers used iRepertoire HTBI primers and Arm-PCR of CDR3 regions. TCRdb re-called the multiplex PCR reads through MiXCR, storing one row per CDR3 protein. The sample lists 350,000 to 500,000 distinct CDR3 sequences; 13% to 15% were seen once. This sample's time point: newly diagnosed GD, antithyroid drugs for less than 3 months. Making the TCR library involved RNA that had been extracted from PBMCs. Nine milliliters of peripheral blood were drawn into EDTA tubes. Note on this clonotype: Its antigen is currently unknown. This could be a read error, since a much larger clone is one nucleotide away.

CDR3 length equals 16 residues. Trimming shortened V by 5 bases and J by 3 bases, and 18 bases separated the two germline ends. Germline CDR1 SEHNR, CDR2 FQNEAQ (reference sequence). These records were also assigned to another study, of T cells in Graves' hyperthyroidism and ophthalmopathy. As reported in that work: HTBI primers were employed in a first-round RT-PCR of the TCR CDR3. Most clonotypes that expanded in the thyroid above 0.001 also showed up in blood.

This sequence joins TRBV7-9 and TRBJ2-3; possible D gene TRBD2, 6 bases. This sample comprised peripheral blood mononuclear cells (PBMCs), obtained at new diagnosis, from a patient treated with antithyroid drugs. The clonotype comes from a woman aged 45-65 years with Graves disease. The CDR3 sequence is CASSPLTGARTDTQYF. As DNA, the CDR3 is TGTGCCAGCAGCCCACTAACGGGAGCGCGTACAGATACGCAGTATTTT.